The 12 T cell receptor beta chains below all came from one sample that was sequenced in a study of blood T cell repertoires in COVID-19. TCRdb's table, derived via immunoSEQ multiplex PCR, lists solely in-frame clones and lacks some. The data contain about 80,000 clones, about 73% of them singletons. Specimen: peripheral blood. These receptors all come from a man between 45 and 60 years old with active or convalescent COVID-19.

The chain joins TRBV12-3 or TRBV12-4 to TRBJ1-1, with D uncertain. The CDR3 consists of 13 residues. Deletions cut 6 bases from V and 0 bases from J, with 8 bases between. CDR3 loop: CASSSGLNTEAFF. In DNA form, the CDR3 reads TGTGCCAGCAGCAGCGGCCTGAACACTGAAGCTTTCTTT.

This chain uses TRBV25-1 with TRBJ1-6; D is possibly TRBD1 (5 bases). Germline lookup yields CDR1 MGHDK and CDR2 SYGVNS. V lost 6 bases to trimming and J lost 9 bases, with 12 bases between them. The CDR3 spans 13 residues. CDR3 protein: CASSPPTVSPLHF. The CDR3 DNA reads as TGTGCCAGCAGCCCCCCGACAGTTTCACCCCTCCACTTT.

The CDR3 here is CASSPAPETQYF. The DNA of the CDR3 is TGTGCCAGCAGCCCCGCGCCCGAGACCCAGTACTTC. V usage is TRBV7-8 and J usage is TRBJ2-5; D gene ambiguous. The CDR3 consists of 12 residues. V dropped 5 bases and J dropped 5 bases, with 9 bases sitting between them. Germline CDR1 reads SGHVS; CDR2 reads FQNEAQ.

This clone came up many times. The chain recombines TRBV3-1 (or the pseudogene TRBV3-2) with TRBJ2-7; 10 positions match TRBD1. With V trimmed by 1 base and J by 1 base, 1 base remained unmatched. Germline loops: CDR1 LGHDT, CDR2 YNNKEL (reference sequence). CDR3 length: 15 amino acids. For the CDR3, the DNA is TGTGCCAGCAGCCAAGGACAGGGGGCATCCTACGAGCAGTACTTC. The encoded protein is CASSQGQGASYEQYF.

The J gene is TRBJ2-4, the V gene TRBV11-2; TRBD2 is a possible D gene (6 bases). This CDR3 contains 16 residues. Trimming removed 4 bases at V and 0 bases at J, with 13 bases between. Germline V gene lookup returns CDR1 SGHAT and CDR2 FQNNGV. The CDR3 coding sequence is TGTGCCAGCAGCTCTGTGGGGGGTCTAGCCAAAAACATTCAGTACTTC. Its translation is CASSSVGGLAKNIQYF.

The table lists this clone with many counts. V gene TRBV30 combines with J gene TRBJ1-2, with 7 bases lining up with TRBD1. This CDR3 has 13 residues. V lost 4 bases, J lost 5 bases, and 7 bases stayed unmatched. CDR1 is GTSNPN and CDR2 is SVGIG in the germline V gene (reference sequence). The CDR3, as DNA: TGTGCCTGGACTCCGACAGGGAGTTATGGCTACACCTTC. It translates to CAWTPTGSYGYTF.

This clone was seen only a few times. The chain's CDR3 is CASSVGDSGIYGYTF. In DNA form, the CDR3 reads TGTGCCAGCAGCGTAGGGGACAGCGGTATCTATGGCTACACCTTC. The chain couples TRBV9 to TRBJ1-2, with TRBD1 matching 7 bases. The V gene's germline CDR1 is SGDLS and CDR2 YYNGEE. The CDR3 has 15 residues. Trimming took 0 bases from V and 4 from J; bases not matched to a gene: 6.

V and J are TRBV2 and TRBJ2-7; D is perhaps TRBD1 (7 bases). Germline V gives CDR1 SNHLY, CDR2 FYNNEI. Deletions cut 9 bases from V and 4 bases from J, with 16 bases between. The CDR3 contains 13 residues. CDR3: CASATGRTYEQYF. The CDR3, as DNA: TGTGCCAGTGCGACAGGGAGGACTTACGAGCAGTACTTC.

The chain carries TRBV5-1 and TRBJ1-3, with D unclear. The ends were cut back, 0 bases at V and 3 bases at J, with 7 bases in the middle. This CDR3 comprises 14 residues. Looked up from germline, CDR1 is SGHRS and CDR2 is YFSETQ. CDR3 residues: CASSLVGIGNTIYF. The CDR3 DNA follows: TGCGCCAGCAGCTTGGTGGGCATTGGAAACACCATATATTTT.

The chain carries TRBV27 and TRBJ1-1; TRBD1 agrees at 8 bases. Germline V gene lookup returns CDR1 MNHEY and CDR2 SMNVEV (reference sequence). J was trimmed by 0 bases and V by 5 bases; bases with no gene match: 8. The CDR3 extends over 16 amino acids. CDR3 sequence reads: CASSPYRGGMNTEAFF. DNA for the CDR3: TGTGCCAGCAGTCCGTACAGGGGGGGCATGAACACTGAAGCTTTCTTT.

The CDR3, as DNA: TGTGCCAGCTCCCCTAAAGGGGCCCCAGCGGGGGGTTACACAGATACGCAGTATTTT. Its translation is CASSPKGAPAGGYTDTQYF. The chain has TRBV2 and TRBJ2-3, with 9 bases lining up with TRBD2. The CDR3 has 19 residues. Per germline, CDR1 SNHLY and CDR2 FYNNEI. V lost 8 bases to trimming and J lost 2 bases; unmatched junction nucleotides: 20.

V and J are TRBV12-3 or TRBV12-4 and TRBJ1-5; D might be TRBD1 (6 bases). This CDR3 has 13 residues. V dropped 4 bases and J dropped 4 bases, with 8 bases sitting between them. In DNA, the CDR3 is TGTGCCAGCAGTTCAGGACAGAATCAGCCCCAGCATTTT. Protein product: CASSSGQNQPQHF.